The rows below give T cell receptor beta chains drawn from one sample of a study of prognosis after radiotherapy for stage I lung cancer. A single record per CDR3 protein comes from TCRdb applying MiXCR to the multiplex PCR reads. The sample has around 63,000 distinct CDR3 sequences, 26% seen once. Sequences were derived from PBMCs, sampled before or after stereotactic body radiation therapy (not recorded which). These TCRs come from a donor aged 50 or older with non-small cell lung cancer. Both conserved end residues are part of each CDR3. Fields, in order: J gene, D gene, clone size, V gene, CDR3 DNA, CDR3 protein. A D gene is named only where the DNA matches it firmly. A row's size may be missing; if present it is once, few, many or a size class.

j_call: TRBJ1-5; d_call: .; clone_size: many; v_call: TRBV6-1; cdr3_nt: TGTGCCAGCAGTCGATCAGGGGTGGGCAATCAGCCCCAGCATTTT; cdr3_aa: CASSRSGVGNQPQHF
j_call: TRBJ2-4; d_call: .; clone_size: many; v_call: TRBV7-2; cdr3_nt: TGTGCCAGCAGCCCGACTCGAGGGCTAGCAAACATTCAGTACTTC; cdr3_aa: CASSPTRGLANIQYF
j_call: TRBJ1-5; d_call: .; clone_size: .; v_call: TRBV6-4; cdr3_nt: TGTGCCAGCAGCCCCACAGGGAGAGGCAATCAGCCACAGAATTTT; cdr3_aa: CASSPTGRGNQPQNF
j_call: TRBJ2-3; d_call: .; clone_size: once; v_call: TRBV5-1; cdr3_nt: TGCGCCAGCAGCGGGACCAGCGTCACAGATACGCAGTATTTT; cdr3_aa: CASSGTSVTDTQYF
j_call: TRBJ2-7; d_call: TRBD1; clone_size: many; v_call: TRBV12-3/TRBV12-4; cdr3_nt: TGTGCCAGCAGTTTCACAGGGGGTACGGACGAGCAGTACTTC; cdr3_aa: CASSFTGGTDEQYF
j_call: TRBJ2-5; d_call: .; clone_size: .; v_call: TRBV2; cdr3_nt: TGTGCCACCGGCTTGGACCTCCAAGAGACCCAGTACTTC; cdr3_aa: CATGLDLQETQYF
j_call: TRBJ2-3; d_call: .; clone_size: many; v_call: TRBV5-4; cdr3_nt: TGTGCCAGCAGTAAGCTAGAGGACCTTAGCACAGATACGCAGTATTTT; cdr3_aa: CASSKLEDLSTDTQYF
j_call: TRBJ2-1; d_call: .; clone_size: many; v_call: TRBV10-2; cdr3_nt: TGCGCCAGCAGTAGAGGGGGGTACAATGAGCAGTTCTTC; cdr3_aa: CASSRGGYNEQFF
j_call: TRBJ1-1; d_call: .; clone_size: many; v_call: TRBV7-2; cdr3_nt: TGTGCCAGCAGCTTAGTATCAGGGGACACTGAAGCTTTCTTT; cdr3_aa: CASSLVSGDTEAFF
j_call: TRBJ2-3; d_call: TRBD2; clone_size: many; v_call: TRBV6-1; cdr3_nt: TGTGCCAGCAGTGAAGCGCGGCGGCGGGGGGGCACAGATACGCAGTATTTT; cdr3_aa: CASSEARRRGGTDTQYF
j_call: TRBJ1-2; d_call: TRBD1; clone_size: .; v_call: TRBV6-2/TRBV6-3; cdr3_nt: TGTGCCAGCAGGGACAGGGGCGGGCAGACCATTGATGGCTACACCTTC; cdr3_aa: CASRDRGGQTIDGYTF
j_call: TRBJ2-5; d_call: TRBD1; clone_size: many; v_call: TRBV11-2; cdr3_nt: TGTGCCAGCAGCTTACCCCACAGGGGGCTAGGAGAGACCCAGTACTTC; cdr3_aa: CASSLPHRGLGETQYF
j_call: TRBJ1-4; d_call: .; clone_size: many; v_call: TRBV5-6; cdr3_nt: TGTGCCAGCAGCTTGTTCAGGGAACGGTACACTAATGAAAAACTGTTTTTT; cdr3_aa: CASSLFRERYTNEKLFF
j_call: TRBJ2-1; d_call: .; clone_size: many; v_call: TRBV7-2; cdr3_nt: TGTGCCAGCAGAAATACAGGAAACAATGAGCAGTTCTTC; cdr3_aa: CASRNTGNNEQFF
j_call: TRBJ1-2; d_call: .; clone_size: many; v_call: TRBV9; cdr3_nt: TGTGCCAGCAGCGTAGGGACAGCAATTAACTATGGCTACACCTTC; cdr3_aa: CASSVGTAINYGYTF
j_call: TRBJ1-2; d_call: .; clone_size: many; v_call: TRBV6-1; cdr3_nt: TGTGCCAGCAGTGACGGAGTTTATGGCTACACCTTC; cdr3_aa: CASSDGVYGYTF
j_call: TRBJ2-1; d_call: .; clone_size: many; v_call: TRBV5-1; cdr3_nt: TGCGCCAGCTCCCAAGACGGTAAAAACTACAATGAGCAGTTCTTC; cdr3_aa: CASSQDGKNYNEQFF
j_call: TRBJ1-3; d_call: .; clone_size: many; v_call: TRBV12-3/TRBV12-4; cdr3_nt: TGTGCCACTCTCTGGGGGGGAGTCGGAAACACCATATATTTT; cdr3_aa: CATLWGGVGNTIYF
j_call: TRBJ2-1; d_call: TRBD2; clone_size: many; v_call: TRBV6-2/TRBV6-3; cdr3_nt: TGTGCCAGCACCATGACTAGCGGGGCTTTCAATGAGCAGTTCTTC; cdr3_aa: CASTMTSGAFNEQFF
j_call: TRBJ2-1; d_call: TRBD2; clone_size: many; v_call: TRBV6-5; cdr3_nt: TGTGCCAGCAGTTACTATAGCGGGGGGGCCAGGAATGAGCAGTTCTTC; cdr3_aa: CASSYYSGGARNEQFF
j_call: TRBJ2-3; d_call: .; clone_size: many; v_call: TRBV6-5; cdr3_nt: TGTGCCAGCAGTTTCAGGGGTAGGGGAGATACGCAGTATTTT; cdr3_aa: CASSFRGRGDTQYF
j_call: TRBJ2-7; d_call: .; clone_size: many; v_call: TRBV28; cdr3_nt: TGTGCCAGCAGTTTAGCGGGGGCCAGCTCCTACGAGCAGTACTTC; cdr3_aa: CASSLAGASSYEQYF
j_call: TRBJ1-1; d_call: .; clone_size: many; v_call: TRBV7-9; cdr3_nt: TGTGCCAGCAGCTTGCAGAAGAACACTGAAGCTTTCTTT; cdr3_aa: CASSLQKNTEAFF
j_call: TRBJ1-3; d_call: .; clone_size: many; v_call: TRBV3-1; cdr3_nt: TGTGCCAGCAGCCAAGAAATGACGGATCCTGCTAGAAACACCATATATTTT; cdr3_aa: CASSQEMTDPARNTIYF
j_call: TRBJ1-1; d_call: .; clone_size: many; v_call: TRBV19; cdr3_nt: TGTGCCAGTAGTATTCTACAGGGCGGCACTGAAGCTTTCTTT; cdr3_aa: CASSILQGGTEAFF
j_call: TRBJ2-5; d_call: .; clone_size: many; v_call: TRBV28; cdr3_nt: TGTGCCAGCGGGGAAGGACAACTTGCGAAGACCCAGTACTTC; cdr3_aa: CASGEGQLAKTQYF
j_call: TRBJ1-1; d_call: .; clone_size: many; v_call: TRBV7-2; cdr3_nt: TGTGCCAGCAGCCGCCGGGACGGGAACACTGAAGCTTTCTTT; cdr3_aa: CASSRRDGNTEAFF
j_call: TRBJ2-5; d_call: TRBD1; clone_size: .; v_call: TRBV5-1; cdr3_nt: TGCGCCAGCTCCCGGACAGGGGAGACCCAGTACTTC; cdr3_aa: CASSRTGETQYF
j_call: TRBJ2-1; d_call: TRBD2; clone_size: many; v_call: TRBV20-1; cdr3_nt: TGCAGTGCTAGAGATCGCCTAGCGGCGAGAAGAGGGCCCTATGAGCAGTTCTTC; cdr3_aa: CSARDRLAARRGPYEQFF
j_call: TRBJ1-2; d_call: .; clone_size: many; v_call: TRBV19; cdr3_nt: TGTGCCAGTAGTATAGGCCCCGGCTCCCATGGCTACACCTTC; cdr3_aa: CASSIGPGSHGYTF
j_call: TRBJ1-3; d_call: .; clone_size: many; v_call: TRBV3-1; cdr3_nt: TGTGCCAGCAGCCAGGGTATTTACGGAAGTGGAAACACCATATATTTT; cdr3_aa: CASSQGIYGSGNTIYF
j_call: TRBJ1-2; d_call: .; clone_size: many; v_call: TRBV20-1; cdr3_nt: TGCAGTGCTAGGGTAGAGCCTTACCCCTACACCTTC; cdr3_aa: CSARVEPYPYTF
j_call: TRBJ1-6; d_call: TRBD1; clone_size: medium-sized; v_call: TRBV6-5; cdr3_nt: TGTGCCAGCAGTTACACAGGGGGCAATTCACCCCTCCACTTT; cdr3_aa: CASSYTGGNSPLHF
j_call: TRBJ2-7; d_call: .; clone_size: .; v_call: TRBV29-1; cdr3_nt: TGCAGCGTTATGACAGTTAGAAGCGAGCAGTACTTC; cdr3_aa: CSVMTVRSEQYF
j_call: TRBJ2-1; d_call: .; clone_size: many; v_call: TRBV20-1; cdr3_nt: TGCAGTGCTAGAGATCTATTTCCCAGGGAGAGTGATGAGCAGTTCTTC; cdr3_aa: CSARDLFPRESDEQFF
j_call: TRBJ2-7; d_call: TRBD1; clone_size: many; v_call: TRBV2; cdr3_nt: TGTGCCAGCGCTGGGACAGGCACTAAGGACGAGCAGTACTTC; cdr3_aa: CASAGTGTKDEQYF
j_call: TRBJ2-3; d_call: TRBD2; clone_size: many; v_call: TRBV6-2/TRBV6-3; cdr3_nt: TGTGCCAGCAGTTACGGGGGGACTAGCGGGGGCTTAAATACGCAGTATTTT; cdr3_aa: CASSYGGTSGGLNTQYF
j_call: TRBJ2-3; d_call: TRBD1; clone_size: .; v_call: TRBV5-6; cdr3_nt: TGTGCCAGCATCCAACCCGGGACAGGGGGCTTAGATACGCAGTATTTT; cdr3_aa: CASIQPGTGGLDTQYF
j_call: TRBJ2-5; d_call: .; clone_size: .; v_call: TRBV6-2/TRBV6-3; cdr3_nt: TGTGCCAGCAGTGACTTCATAAGCGGTGCAGAAGAGACCCAGTACTTC; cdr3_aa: CASSDFISGAEETQYF
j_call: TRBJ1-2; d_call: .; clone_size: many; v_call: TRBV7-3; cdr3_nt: TGTGCCAGCAGCCCCACGTCTCGTGGCAACTATGGCTACACCTTC; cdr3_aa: CASSPTSRGNYGYTF
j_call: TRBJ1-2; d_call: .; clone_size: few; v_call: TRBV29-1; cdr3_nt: TGCAGCGTTGCGGATTCCCTGGAAGGCTACACCTTC; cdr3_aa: CSVADSLEGYTF
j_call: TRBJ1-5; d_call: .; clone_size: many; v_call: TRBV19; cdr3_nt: TGTGCCAGTAGTATAGCTCAGAGCAATCAGCCCCAGCATTTT; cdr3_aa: CASSIAQSNQPQHF
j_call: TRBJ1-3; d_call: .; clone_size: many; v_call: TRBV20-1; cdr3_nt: TGCAGTGCACGGGTCGACAGCCAAGGAAACACCATATATTTT; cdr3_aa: CSARVDSQGNTIYF
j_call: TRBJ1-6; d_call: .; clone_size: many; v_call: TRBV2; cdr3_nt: TGTGCCAGCAGTCAACAGGGAAGCTCCTATAATTCACCCCTCCACTTT; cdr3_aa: CASSQQGSSYNSPLHF
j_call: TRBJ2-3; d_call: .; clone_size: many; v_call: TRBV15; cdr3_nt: TGTGCCACCAGCAGCAAGTATAGCGATACGCAGTATTTT; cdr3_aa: CATSSKYSDTQYF
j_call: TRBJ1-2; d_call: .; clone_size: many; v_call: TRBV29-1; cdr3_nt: TGCAGCGTTATGACCGCCGGGGGGGCCGGCTACACCTTC; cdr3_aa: CSVMTAGGAGYTF
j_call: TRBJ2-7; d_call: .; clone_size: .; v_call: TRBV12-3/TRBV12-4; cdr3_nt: TGTGCCAGTGGATTGGAGCAGTACTTC; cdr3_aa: CASGLEQYF
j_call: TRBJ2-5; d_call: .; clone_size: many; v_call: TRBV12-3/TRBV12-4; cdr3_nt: TGTGCCAGCAGTTTACCTGGTTCCCAAGAGACCCAGTACTTC; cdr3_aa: CASSLPGSQETQYF
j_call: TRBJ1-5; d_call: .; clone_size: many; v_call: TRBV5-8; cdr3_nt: TGTGCCAGCAGCGCCGGGACACTTAATCAGCCCCAGCATTTT; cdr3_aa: CASSAGTLNQPQHF
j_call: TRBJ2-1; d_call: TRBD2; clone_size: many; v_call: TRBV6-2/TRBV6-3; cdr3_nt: TGTGCCAGCAGTGACCTTGGCGGGGGTAATGAGCAGTTCTTC; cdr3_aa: CASSDLGGGNEQFF
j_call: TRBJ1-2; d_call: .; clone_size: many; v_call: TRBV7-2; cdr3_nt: TGTGCCAGCAGCTTAGTAGGTGGCAGAGGGGACTATGGCTACACCTTC; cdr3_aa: CASSLVGGRGDYGYTF
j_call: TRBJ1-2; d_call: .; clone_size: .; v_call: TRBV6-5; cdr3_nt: TGTGCCAGCAGTTACGACCTTGACAGCTATGGCTACACCTTC; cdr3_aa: CASSYDLDSYGYTF